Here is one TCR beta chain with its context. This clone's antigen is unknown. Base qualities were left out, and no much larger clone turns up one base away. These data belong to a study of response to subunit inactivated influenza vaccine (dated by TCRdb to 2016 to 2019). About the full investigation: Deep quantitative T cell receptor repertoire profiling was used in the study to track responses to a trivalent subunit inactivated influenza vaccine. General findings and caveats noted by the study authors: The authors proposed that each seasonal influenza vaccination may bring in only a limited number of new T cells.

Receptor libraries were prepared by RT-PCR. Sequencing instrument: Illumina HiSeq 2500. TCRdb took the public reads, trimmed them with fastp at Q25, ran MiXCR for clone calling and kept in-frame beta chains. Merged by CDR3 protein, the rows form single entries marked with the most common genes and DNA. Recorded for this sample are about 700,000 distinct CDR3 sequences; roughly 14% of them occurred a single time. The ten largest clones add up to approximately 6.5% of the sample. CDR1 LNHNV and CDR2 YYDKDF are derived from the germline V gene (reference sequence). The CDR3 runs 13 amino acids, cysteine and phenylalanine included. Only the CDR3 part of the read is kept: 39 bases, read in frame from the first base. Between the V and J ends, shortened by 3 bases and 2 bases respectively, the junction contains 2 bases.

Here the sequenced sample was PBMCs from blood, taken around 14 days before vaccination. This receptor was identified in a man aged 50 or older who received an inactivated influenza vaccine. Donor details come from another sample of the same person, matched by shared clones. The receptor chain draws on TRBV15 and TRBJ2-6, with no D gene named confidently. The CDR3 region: CATSSAGANVLTF. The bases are TGTGCCACCAGCAGTGCTGGGGCCAACGTCCTGACTTTC.